This T cell receptor (beta chain) originates from a study of PD-1 blockade in classical Hodgkin lymphoma. In this sample, this clone turned up a few times. Its antigen is currently unknown. The junction and the germline gene differ at one end; a read error may be behind it. The time point denotes: cycle 4 day 1 (C4D1), after 6 weeks of nivolumab. Brentuximab vedotin exposure varied, and every patient relapsed after autologous stem cell transplantation. Germline V lookup: CDR1 MNHEY, CDR2 SVGAGI. The CDR3 is 12 amino acids. Method: immunoSEQ multiplex PCR; TCRdb's copy keeps in-frame clones and lacks some. In the table there are around 20,000 clones, more than 75% of which are singletons. Whole-study results and caveats: Significant TCR diversity gains by C4D1 occurred in CD4+ but not CD8+ cells. Newly diagnosed and completely responding patients shared comparable baseline diversity.

The TCR sequence derives from a human donor with classical Hodgkin lymphoma. V and J are TRBV6-5 and TRBJ1-2; no clear D gene. Material: peripheral blood mononuclear cells (PBMCs), obtained before the fourth cycle of nivolumab. CDR3 DNA sequence: TGTGCCAGCAGACTAATCAATCAGGTCCTTTCTTTC. It translates to CASRLINQVLSF.